What follows are 10 T cell receptor beta chains derived from one specimen sequenced in a study of cytomegalovirus exposure and HLA in healthy donors. PCR used 60 Vbeta primers and 13 Jbeta primers. Assay: immunoSEQ multiplex PCR; the TCRdb copy retains only in-frame clones and omits some. The sample includes 80,000 to 90,000 clones, more than 60% seen only once; the top ten take roughly 2.2%. Sequences were obtained from PBMCs. The receptor source for this set is a man aged 35-49 years in good health and CMV-seronegative.

The gene calls are TRBV5-1 and TRBJ2-5, with 7 bases lining up with TRBD2. Germline-derived CDR1 and CDR2 are SGHRS and YFSETQ. The V gene end was trimmed by 1 base and the J gene end by 5 bases; junction bases not matched to a gene: 11. The CDR3 extends over 16 amino acids. The DNA for the CDR3 is TGCGCCAGCAGCTTGAGGCGACCAGCGGGGCGTGAGACCCAGTACTTC. This translates into CASSLRRPAGRETQYF.

This sequence joins TRBV4-2 and TRBJ2-2; 9 nucleotides line up with TRBD1. This CDR3 contains 17 residues. Per germline, CDR1 LGHNA and CDR2 YNFKEQ. V shed 0 bases, J shed 6 bases, and the junction held 8 bases outside the gene matches. CDR3 amino acids: CASSQEVGTGFPGELFF. The CDR3 DNA sequence: TGTGCCAGCAGCCAAGAAGTCGGGACAGGGTTCCCCGGGGAGCTGTTTTTT.

The chain recombines TRBV30 with TRBJ1-2, with TRBD1 identical over 7 bases. Germline values: CDR1 GTSNPN, CDR2 SVGIG (reference sequence). The CDR3 sequence is 15 residues long. V lost 3 bases to trimming and J lost 3 bases; unmatched junction nucleotides: 10. In DNA form, the CDR3 reads TGTGCCTGGAGGTGGGACAGAAATATCTACTATGGCTACACCTTC. Translated, it gives CAWRWDRNIYYGYTF. Drawing the rest from reference TRBV30 and TRBJ1-2, the complete variable domain is SQTIHQWPATLVQPVGSPLSLECTVEGTSNPNLYWYRQAAGRGLQLLFYSVGIGQISSEVPQNLSASRPQDRQFILSSKKLLLSDSGFYLCAWRWDRNIYYGYTFGSGTRLTVV.

This clone has just one count. The chain couples TRBV7-9 to TRBJ2-5, with TRBD1 identical over 10 bases. V lost 5 bases, J lost 5 bases, and 11 bases stayed unmatched. This CDR3 is built from 16 residues. The germline V gene encodes CDR1 SEHNR and CDR2 FQNEAQ (reference sequence). The CDR3 is CASSIDRGLVKETQYF. The CDR3 DNA sequence: TGTGCCAGCAGCATCGACAGGGGGCTTGTGAAGGAGACCCAGTACTTC.

V is TRBV5-1 and J is TRBJ2-7; D is possibly TRBD1 (6 bases). The CDR3 consists of 14 residues. Germline V gene sequence: CDR1 SGHRS, CDR2 YFSETQ. V dropped 4 bases and J dropped 0 bases, with 11 bases sitting between them. CDR3 sequence (DNA): TGCGCCAGCAGCCCCGAGGGGGTCTCCTACGAGCAGTACTTC. Its translation is CASSPEGVSYEQYF.

The V gene is TRBV18, the J gene TRBJ1-4, with D hard to call. CDR1 is KGHSH and CDR2 is LQKENI in the germline V gene. V shed 3 bases and J shed 7 bases, with 12 bases lying between them. The CDR3 covers 14 residues. Written as DNA, the CDR3 is TGTGCCAGCTCACCGTTTGAGCGGGGTGAAAAACTGTTTTTT. This codes for CASSPFERGEKLFF.

This clone showed up just once. V gene TRBV7-9 combines with J gene TRBJ2-7, with a possible D match to TRBD2 (5 bases). CDR1 SEHNR and CDR2 FQNEAQ come from the germline V gene (reference sequence). Trimming pared 5 bases from V and 6 bases from J, leaving 14 bases between. CDR3 length: 13 residues. In DNA form, the CDR3 reads TGTGCCAGCAGCCGGCCGGGTGGAGGCGAGCAGTACTTC. It translates to CASSRPGGGEQYF.

The rearrangement joins TRBV29-1 to TRBJ2-1; 9 bases are a match to TRBD2. The V segment lost 3 bases and the J segment 4 bases; nucleotides outside the gene matches: 7. Germline assignment: CDR1 SQVTM and CDR2 ANQGSEA. The CDR3 contains 15 residues. This CDR3 is CSVDKGLALYNEQFF. The CDR3, as DNA: TGCAGCGTTGATAAAGGACTAGCGTTGTACAATGAGCAGTTCTTC.

The chain has TRBV18 and TRBJ1-2; D is unclear. V gave up 0 bases and J gave up 3 bases, with 11 bases separating them. Germline V gives CDR1 KGHSH, CDR2 LQKENI. This CDR3 comprises 15 residues. The CDR3, as DNA: TGTGCCAGCTCACCACCTGGCGGCTTTGACTATGGCTACACCTTC. It codes for CASSPPGGFDYGYTF. Variable domain in full (rest from reference TRBV18 and TRBJ1-2): NAGVMQNPRHLVRRRGQEARLRCSPMKGHSHVYWYRQLPEEGLKFMVYLQKENIIDESGMPKERFSAEFPKEGPSILRIQQVVRGDSAAYFCASSPPGGFDYGYTFGSGTRLTVV.

The chain uses TRBV15 and TRBJ2-1; TRBD1 is a possible D gene (5 bases). Trimming took 3 bases from V and 6 from J, leaving 6 bases between them. Per the germline V gene, CDR1 is LNHNV and CDR2 is YYDKDF (reference sequence). The CDR3 spans 12 residues. As DNA, the CDR3 is TGTGCCACCAGCAGCCAGGGCAATGAGCAGTTCTTC. Encoded protein: CATSSQGNEQFF.